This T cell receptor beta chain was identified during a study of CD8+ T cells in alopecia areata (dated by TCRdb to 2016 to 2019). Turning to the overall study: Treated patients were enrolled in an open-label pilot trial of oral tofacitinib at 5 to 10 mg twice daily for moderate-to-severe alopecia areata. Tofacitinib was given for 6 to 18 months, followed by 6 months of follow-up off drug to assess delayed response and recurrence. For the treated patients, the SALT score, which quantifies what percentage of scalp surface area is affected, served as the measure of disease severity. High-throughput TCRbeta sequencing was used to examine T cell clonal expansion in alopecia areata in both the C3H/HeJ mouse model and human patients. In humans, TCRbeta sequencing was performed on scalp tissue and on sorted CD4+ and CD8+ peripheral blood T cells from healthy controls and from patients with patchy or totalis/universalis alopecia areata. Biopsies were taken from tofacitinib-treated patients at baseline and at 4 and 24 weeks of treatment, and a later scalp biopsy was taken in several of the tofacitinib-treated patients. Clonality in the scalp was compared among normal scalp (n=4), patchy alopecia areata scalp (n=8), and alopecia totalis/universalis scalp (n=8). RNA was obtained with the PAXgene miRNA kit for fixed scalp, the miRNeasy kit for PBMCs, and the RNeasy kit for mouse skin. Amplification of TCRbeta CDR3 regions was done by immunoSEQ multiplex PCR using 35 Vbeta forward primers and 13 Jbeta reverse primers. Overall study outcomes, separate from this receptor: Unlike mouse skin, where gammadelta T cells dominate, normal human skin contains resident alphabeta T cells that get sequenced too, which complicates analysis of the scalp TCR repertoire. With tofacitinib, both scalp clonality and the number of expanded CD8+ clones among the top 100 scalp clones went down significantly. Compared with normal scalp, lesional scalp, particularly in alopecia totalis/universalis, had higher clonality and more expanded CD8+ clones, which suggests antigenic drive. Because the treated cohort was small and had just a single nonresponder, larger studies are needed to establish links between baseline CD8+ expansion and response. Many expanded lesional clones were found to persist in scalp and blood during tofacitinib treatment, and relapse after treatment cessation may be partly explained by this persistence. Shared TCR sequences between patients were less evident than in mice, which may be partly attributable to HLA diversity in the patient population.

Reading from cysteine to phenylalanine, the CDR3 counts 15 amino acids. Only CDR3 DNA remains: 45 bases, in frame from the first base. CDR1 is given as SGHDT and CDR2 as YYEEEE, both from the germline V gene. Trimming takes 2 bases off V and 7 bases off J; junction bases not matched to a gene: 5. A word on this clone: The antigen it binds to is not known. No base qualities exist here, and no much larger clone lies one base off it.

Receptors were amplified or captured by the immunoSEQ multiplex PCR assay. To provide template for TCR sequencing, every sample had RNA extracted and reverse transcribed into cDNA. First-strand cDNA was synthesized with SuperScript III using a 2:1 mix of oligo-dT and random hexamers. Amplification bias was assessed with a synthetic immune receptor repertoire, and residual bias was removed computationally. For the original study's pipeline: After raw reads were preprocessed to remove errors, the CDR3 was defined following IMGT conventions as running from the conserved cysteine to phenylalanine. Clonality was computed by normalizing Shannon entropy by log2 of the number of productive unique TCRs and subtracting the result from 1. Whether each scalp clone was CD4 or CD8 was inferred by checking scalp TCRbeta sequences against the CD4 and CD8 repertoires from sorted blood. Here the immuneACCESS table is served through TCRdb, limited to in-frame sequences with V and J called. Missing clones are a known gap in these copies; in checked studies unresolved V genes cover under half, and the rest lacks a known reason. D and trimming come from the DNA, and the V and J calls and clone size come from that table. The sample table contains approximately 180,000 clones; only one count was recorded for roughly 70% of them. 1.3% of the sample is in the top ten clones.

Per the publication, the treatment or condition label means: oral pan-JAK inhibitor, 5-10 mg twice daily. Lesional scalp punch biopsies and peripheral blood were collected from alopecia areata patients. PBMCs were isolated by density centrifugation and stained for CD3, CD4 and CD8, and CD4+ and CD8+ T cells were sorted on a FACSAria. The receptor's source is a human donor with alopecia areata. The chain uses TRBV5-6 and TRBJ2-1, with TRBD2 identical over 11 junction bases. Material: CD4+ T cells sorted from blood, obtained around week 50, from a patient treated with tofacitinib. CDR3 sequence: CASSFRLAGWNEQFF. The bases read TGTGCCAGCAGCTTCAGACTAGCGGGGTGGAATGAGCAGTTCTTC.